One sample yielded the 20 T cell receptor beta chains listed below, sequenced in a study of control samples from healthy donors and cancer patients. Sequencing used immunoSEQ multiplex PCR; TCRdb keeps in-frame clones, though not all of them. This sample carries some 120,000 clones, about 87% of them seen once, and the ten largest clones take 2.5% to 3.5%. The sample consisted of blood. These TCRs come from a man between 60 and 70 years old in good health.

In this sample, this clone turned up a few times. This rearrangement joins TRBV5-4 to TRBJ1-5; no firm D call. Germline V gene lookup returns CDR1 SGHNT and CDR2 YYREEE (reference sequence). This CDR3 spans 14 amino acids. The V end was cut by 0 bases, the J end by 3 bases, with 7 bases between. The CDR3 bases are TGTGCCAGCAGCTTGGGGGGTTTCAATCAGCCCCAGCATTTT. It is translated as CASSLGGFNQPQHF.

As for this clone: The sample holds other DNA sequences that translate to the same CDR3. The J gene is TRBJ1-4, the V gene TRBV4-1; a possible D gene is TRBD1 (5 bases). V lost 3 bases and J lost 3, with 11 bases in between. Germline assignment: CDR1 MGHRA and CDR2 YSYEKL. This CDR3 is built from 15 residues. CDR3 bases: TGCGCCAGCAGCCACGACCAAGGGGCTAATGAAAAACTGTTTTTT. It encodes CASSHDQGANEKLFF.

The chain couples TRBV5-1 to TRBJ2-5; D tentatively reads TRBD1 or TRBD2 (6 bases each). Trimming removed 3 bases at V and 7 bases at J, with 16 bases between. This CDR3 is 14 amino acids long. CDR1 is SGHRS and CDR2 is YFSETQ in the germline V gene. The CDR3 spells CASSWHREEGTQYF. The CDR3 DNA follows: TGCGCCAGCAGCTGGCACAGGGAGGAAGGGACCCAGTACTTC.

CDR3 amino acids: CASSTSGGISYNEQFF. For the CDR3, the DNA is TGTGCCAGTTCTACTAGCGGGGGGATTTCCTACAATGAGCAGTTCTTC. The J gene is TRBJ2-1, the V gene TRBV19, with 12 bases fitting TRBD2. Trimming at V came to 8 bases and at J to 1 base, leaving 6 bases not matched to a gene. The germline CDR1 and CDR2 sequences are LNHDA and SQIVND (reference sequence). The CDR3 spans 16 residues. The whole variable domain, filled in from reference TRBV19 and TRBJ2-1, reads DGGITQSPKYLFRKEGQNVTLSCEQNLNHDAMYWYRQDPGQGLRLIYYSQIVNDFQKGDIAEGYSVSREKKESFPLTVTSAQKNPTAFYLCASSTSGGISYNEQFFGPGTRLTVL.

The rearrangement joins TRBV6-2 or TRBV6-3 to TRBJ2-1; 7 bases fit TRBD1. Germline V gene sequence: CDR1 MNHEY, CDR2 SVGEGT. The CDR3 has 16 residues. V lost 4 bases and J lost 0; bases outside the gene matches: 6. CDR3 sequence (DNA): TGTGCCAGCAGTTCGCACGGGACAGCCTCCTACAATGAGCAGTTCTTC. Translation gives CASSSHGTASYNEQFF.

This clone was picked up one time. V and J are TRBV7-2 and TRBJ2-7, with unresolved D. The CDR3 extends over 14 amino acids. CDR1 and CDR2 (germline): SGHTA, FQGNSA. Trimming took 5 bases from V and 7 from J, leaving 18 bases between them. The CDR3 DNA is TGTGCCAGCAGCCCCAGAACCGGGCCAAGGGAGCAGTACTTC. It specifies CASSPRTGPREQYF.

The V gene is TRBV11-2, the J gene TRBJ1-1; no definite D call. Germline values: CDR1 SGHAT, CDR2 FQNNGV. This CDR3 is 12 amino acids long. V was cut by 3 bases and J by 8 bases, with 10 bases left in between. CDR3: CASSLVTEEAFF. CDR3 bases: TGTGCCAGCAGCTTGGTAACAGAAGAAGCTTTCTTT. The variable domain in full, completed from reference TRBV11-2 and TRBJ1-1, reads EAGVAQSPRYKIIEKRQSVAFWCNPISGHATLYWYQQILGQGPKLLIQFQNNGVVDDSQLPKDRFSAERLKGVDSTLKIQPAKLEDSAVYLCASSLVTEEAFFGQGTRLTVV.

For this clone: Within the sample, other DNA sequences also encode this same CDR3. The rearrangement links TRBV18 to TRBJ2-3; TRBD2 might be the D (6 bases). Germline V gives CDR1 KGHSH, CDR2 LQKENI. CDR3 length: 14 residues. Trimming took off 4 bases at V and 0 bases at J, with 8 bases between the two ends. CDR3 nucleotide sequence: TGTGCCAGCTCACAGGGACTTAGCACAGATACGCAGTATTTT. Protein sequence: CASSQGLSTDTQYF.

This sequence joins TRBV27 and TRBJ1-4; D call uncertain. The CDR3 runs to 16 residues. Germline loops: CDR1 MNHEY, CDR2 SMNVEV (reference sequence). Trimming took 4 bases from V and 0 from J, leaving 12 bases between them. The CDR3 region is CASSWSFVATNEKLFF. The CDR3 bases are TGTGCCAGCAGTTGGAGTTTCGTTGCAACTAATGAAAAACTGTTTTTT.

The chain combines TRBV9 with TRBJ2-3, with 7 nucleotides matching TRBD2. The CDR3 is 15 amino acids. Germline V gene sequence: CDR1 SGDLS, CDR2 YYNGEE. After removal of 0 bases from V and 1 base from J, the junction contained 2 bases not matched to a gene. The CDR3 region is CASSVVSGGTDTQYF. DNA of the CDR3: TGTGCCAGCAGCGTAGTGAGCGGGGGCACAGATACGCAGTATTTT.

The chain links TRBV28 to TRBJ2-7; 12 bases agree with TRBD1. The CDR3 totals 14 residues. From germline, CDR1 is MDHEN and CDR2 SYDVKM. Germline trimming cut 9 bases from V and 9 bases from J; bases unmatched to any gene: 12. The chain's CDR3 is CASTPGTGGVGQYF. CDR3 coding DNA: TGTGCCAGTACCCCTGGGACAGGGGGCGTCGGGCAGTACTTC.

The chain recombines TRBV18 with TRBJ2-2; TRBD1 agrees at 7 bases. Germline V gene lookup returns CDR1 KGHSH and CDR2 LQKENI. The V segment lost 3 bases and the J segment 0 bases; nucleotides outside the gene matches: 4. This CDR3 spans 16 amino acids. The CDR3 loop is CASSPNRGPNTGELFF. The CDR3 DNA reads TGTGCCAGCTCACCGAACAGGGGCCCGAACACCGGGGAGCTGTTTTTT.

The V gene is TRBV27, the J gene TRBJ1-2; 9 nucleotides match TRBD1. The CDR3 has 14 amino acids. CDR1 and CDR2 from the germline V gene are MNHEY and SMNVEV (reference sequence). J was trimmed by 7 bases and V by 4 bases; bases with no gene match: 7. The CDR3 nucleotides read TGTGCCAGCAGTTCCCGGACAGGGGCTAGTGGCTACACCTTC. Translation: CASSSRTGASGYTF.

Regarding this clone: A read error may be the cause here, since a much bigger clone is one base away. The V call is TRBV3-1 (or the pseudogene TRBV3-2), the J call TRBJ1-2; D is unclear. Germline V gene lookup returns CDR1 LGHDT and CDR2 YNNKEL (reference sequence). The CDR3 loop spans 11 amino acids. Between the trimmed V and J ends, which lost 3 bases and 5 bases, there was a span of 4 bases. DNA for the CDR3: TGTGCCAGCAGCCAGGGGTATGGCTACACCTTC. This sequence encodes CASSQGYGYTF.

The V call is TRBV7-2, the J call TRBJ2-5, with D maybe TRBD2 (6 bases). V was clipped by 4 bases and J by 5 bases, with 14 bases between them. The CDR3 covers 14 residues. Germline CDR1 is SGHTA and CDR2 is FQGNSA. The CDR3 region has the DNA TGTGCCAGCAGCTCCAATAGCGGAGGGGAGACCCAGTACTTC. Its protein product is CASSSNSGGETQYF.

The DNA for the CDR3 is TGCGCCAGCAGCCGCGACAGGGGGCAAAGTGAAGCTTTCTTT. Residues: CASSRDRGQSEAFF. This chain links TRBV4-3 with TRBJ1-1, with 10 bases lining up with TRBD1. This CDR3 spans 14 amino acids. Trimming at V came to 4 bases and at J to 7 bases, leaving 6 bases not matched to a gene. Germline V gene data show CDR1 as LGHNA and CDR2 as YSLEER.

The CDR3: CASSYSSQASYEQYF. In nucleotides, the CDR3 is TGTGCCAGCAGTTACTCGTCCCAGGCCTCCTACGAGCAGTACTTC. This chain links TRBV6-5 with TRBJ2-7; no clear D. Deletions cut 0 bases from V and 0 bases from J, with 9 bases between. The CDR3 has 15 amino acids. Germline V gene data show CDR1 as MNHEY and CDR2 as SVGAGI.

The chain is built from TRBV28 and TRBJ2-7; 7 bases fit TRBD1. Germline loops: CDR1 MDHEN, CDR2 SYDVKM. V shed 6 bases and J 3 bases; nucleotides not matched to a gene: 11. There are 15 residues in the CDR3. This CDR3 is CASSPTGASGYEQYF. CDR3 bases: TGTGCCAGCAGCCCAACAGGGGCGTCGGGCTACGAGCAGTACTTC.

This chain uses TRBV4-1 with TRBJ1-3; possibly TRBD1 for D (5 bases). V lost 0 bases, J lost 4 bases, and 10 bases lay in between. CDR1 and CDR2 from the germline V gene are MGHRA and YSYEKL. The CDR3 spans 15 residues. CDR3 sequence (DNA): TGCGCCAGCAGCCAAGAAACAGGCCAAGGAAACACCATATATTTT. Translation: CASSQETGQGNTIYF.

The CDR3 spells CASSYSFGGTSKTEAFF. CDR3 nucleotides: TGTGCCAGCAGTTACTCGTTCGGAGGGACATCGAAAACTGAAGCTTTCTTT. The chain carries TRBV6-2 or TRBV6-3 and TRBJ1-1; possible D gene TRBD1, 6 bases. Germline V gene data show CDR1 as MNHEY and CDR2 as SVGEGT. V lost 0 bases and J 5 bases, leaving 19 bases between the germline ends. CDR3 length equals 17 residues.